A single sample is the source of the 13 T cell receptor beta chains below, sequenced in a study of blood T cell repertoires in COVID-19. Only in-frame clones appear in the TCRdb table, and some are missing; sequencing was by immunoSEQ multiplex PCR. Of more than 200,000 clones listed, roughly 90% are singletons. The specimen was peripheral blood. The source of these receptors is a man between 65 and 79 years old with acute or convalescent COVID-19.

The V and J genes are TRBV7-9 and TRBJ2-7; perhaps TRBD2 as D (5 bases). V lost 3 bases and J lost 7, with 16 bases in between. This CDR3 spans 14 amino acids. The germline gives CDR1 SEHNR, CDR2 FQNEAQ (reference sequence). The CDR3 bases are TGTGCCAGCAGCTTGATCGGCGGGTCGCGGGAGCAGTACTTC. Amino acids: CASSLIGGSREQYF.

V usage is TRBV7-8 and J usage is TRBJ2-5; maybe TRBD2 (6 bases). Germline V gene lookup returns CDR1 SGHVS and CDR2 FQNEAQ. V shed 5 bases and J shed 3 bases, with 10 bases lying between them. CDR3 length: 13 residues. The CDR3 coding sequence is TGTGCCAGCAGCCGCGGGGAGAAAGAGACCCAGTACTTC. Its protein is CASSRGEKETQYF.

This chain uses TRBV7-2 with TRBJ2-3, with no clear D. Germline CDR1 and CDR2: SGHTA and FQGNSA. Trimming took off 1 base at V and 4 bases at J, with 3 bases between the two ends. This CDR3 spans 12 amino acids. The CDR3 nucleotides read TGTGCCAGCAGCTTAGGCGCAGATACGCAGTATTTT. Amino acids: CASSLGADTQYF.

V and J are TRBV3-1 (or the pseudogene TRBV3-2) and TRBJ1-2; D unresolved. This CDR3 has 16 amino acids. Between the trimmed V and J ends, which lost 0 bases and 1 base, there was a span of 12 bases. Germline CDR1 is LGHDT and CDR2 is YNNKEL (reference sequence). CDR3 in amino acids: CASSQEGAGFNYGYTF. DNA of the CDR3: TGTGCCAGCAGCCAAGAGGGAGCGGGGTTTAACTATGGCTACACCTTC.

This clone was observed a single time. The J gene is TRBJ2-7, the V gene TRBV9, with unresolved D. V was clipped by 0 bases and J by 2 bases, with 9 bases between them. The CDR3 runs 14 residues. Looked up from germline, CDR1 is SGDLS and CDR2 is YYNGEE. The CDR3 DNA follows: TGTGCCAGCAGCGTAGAATCTAGGACCTACGAGCAGTACTTC. This translates into CASSVESRTYEQYF.

This chain uses TRBV29-1 with TRBJ2-7, with D perhaps matching TRBD2 (5 bases). V dropped 4 bases and J dropped 2 bases, with 27 bases sitting between them. CDR1 SQVTM and CDR2 ANQGSEA come from the germline V gene. The CDR3 is 18 residues long. CDR3 in amino acids: CSVGIYRTGAGLTYEQYF. As DNA, the CDR3 is TGCAGCGTTGGAATTTACCGGACCGGTGCCGGACTGACCTACGAGCAGTACTTC.

For the CDR3, the DNA is TGTGCCATCAGTGAGTCCGTATTGAACACTGAAGCTTTCTTT. Protein: CAISESVLNTEAFF. The chain uses TRBV10-3 and TRBJ1-1; no reliable D call. CDR1 is ENHRY, CDR2 SYGVKD, per germline. V shed 0 bases and J shed 0 bases, with 5 bases lying between them. CDR3 length equals 14 residues.

J is TRBJ1-5 and V is TRBV3-1 (or the pseudogene TRBV3-2), with D possibly matching TRBD1 (6 bases). The germline V gene encodes CDR1 LGHDT and CDR2 YNNKEL (reference sequence). CDR3 size: 15 residues. The germline V and J ends were trimmed by 0 bases and 4 bases, with 10 bases remaining between them. In DNA, the CDR3 is TGTGCCAGCAGCCAAGAAGGGCAGGGGAATCAGCCCCAGCATTTT. Translation: CASSQEGQGNQPQHF.

The chain couples TRBV3-1 (or the pseudogene TRBV3-2) to TRBJ1-2, with 9 positions matching TRBD1. V trimming: 7 bases; J trimming: 8 bases; junction bases outside the gene matches: 8. The CDR3 spans 13 residues. CDR1 is LGHDT and CDR2 is YNNKEL in the germline V gene (reference sequence). This chain's CDR3 is CASTYDRGDGYTF. In DNA, the CDR3 is TGTGCCAGCACCTACGACAGGGGGGACGGCTACACCTTC.

V is TRBV2 and J is TRBJ1-1, with a tentative D call TRBD1 (6 bases). CDR1 and CDR2 from the germline V gene are SNHLY and FYNNEI. V gave up 4 bases and J gave up 3 bases, with 12 bases separating them. This CDR3 contains 14 residues. The CDR3: CASSAQGGDTEAFF. The CDR3 DNA reads as TGTGCCAGCAGTGCACAGGGAGGGGACACTGAAGCTTTCTTT.

The chain is built from TRBV20-1 and TRBJ2-1; 10 bases line up with TRBD2. The CDR3 length is 11 residues. CDR1 and CDR2 (germline): DFQATT, SNEGSKA (reference sequence). The junction had 8 bases not matched to a gene; V was cut back by 7 bases and J by 14 bases. In DNA form, the CDR3 reads TGCAGTGTCGAAGCGGGAGGGGTTAAGTTCTTC. It encodes CSVEAGGVKFF.

The count of this clone is one. The chain combines TRBV7-3 with TRBJ2-3; 16 bases are shared with TRBD2. CDR1 and CDR2 from the germline V gene are SGHTA and FQGTGA. The V segment lost 4 bases and the J segment 3 bases; nucleotides outside the gene matches: 10. CDR3 size: 19 residues. The CDR3 DNA sequence: TGTGCCAGCAGCTCGGGACTAGCGGGAGGGCCCTCTTGGACAGATACGCAGTATTTT. It specifies CASSSGLAGGPSWTDTQYF.

The chain has TRBV5-1 and TRBJ2-2; a weak D match, TRBD1 (6 bases). Germline V CDR1 and CDR2: SGHRS, YFSETQ. Trimming cost V 2 bases and J 0 bases, with 11 bases left between them. This CDR3 has 16 amino acids. The chain's CDR3 is CASSLGTQTNTGELFF. The CDR3 DNA is TGCGCCAGCAGCTTAGGGACACAGACGAACACCGGGGAGCTGTTTTTT.